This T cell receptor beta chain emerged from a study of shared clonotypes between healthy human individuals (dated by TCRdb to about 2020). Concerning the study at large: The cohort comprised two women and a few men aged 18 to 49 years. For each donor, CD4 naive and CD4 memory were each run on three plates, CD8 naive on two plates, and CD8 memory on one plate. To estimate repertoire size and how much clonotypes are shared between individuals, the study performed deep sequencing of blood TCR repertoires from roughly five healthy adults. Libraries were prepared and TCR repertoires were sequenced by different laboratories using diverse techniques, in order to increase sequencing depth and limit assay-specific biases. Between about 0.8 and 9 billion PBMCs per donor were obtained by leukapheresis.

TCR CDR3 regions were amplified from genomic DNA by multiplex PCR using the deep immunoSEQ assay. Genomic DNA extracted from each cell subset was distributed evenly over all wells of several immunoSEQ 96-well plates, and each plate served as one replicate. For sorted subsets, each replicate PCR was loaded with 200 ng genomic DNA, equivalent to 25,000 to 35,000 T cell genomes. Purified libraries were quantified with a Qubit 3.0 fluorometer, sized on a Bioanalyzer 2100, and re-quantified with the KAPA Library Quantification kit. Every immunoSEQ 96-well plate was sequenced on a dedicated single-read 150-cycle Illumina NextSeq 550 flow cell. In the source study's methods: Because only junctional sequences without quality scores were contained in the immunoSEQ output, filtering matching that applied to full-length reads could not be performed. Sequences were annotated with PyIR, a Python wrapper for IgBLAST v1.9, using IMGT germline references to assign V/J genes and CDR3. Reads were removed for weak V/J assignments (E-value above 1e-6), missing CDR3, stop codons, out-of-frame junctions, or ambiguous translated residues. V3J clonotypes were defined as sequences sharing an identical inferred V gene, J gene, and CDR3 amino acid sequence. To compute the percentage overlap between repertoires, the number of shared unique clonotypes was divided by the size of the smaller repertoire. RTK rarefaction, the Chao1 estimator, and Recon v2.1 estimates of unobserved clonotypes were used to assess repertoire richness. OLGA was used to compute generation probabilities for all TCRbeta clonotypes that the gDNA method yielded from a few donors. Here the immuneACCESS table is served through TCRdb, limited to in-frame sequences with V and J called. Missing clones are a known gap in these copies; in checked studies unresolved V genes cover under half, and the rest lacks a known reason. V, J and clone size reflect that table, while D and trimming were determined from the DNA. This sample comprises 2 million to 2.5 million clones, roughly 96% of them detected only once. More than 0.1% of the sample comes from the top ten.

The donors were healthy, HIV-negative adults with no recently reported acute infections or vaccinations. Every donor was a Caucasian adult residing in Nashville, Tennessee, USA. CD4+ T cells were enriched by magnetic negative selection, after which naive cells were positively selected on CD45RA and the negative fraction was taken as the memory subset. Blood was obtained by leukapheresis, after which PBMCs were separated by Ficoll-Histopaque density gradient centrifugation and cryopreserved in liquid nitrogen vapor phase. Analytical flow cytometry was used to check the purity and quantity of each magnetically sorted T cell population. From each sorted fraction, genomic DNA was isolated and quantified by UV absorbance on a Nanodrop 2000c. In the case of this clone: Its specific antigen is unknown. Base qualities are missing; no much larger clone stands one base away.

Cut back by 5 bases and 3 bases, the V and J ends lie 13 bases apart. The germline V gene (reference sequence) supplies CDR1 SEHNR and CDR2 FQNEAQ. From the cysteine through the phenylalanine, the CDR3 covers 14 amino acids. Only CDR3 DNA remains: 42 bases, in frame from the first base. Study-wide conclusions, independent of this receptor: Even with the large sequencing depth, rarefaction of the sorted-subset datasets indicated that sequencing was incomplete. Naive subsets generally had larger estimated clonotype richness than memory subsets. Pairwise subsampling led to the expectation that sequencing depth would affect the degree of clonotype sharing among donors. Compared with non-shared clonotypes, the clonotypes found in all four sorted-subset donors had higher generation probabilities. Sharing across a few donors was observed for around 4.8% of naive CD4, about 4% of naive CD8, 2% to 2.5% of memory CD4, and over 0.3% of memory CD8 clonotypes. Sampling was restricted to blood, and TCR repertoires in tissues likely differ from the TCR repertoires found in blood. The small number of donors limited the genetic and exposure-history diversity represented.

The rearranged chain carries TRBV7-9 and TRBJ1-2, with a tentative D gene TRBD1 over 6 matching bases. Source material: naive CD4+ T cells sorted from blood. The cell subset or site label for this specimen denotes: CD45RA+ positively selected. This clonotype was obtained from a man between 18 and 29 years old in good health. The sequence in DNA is TGTGCCAGCAGCCCAGACCCAGGGGACTATGGCTACACCTTC. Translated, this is CASSPDPGDYGYTF. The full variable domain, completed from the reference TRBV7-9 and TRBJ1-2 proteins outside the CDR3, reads DTGVSQNPRHKITKRGQNVTFRCDPISEHNRLYWYRQTLGQGPEFLTYFQNEAQLEKSRLLSDRFSAERPKGSFSTLEIQRTEQGDSAMYLCASSPDPGDYGYTFGSGTRLTVV.